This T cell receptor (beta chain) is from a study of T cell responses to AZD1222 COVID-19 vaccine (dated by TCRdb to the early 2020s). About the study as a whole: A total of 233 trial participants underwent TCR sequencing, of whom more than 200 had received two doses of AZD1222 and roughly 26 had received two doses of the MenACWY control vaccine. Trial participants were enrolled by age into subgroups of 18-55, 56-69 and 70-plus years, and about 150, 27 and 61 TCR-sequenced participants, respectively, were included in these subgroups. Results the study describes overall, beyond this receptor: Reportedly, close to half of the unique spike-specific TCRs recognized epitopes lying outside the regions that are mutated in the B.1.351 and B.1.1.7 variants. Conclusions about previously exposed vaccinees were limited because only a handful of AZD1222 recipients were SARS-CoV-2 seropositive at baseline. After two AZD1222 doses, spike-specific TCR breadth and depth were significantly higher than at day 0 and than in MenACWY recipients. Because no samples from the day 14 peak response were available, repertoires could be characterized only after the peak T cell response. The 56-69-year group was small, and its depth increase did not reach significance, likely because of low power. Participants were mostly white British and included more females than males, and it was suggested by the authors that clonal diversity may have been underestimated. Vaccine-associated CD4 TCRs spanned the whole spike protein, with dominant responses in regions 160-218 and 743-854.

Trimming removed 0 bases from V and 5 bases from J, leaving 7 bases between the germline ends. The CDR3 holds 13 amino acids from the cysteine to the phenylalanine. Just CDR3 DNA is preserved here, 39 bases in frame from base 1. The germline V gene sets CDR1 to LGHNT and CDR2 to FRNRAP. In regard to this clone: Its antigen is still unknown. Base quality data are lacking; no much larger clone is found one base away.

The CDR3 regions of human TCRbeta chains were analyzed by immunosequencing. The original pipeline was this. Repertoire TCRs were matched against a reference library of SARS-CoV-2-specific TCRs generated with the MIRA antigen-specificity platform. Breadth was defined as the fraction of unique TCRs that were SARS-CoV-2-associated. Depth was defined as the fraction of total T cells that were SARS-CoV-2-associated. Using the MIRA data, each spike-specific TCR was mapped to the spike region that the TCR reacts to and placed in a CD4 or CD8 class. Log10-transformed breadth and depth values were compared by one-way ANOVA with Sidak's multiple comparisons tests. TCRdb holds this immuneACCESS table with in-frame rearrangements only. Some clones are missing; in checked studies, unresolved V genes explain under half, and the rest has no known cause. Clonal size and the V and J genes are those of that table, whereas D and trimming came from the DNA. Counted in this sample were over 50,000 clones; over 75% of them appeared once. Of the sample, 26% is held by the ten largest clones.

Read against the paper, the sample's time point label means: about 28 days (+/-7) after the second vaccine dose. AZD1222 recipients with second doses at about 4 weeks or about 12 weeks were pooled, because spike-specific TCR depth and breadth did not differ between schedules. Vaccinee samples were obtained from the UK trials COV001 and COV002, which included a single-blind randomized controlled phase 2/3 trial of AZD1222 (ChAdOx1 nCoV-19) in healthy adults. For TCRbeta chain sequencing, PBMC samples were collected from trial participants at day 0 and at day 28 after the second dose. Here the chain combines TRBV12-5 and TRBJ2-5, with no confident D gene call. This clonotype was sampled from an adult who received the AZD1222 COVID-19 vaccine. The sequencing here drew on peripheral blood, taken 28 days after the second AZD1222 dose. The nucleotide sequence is TGTGCTAGTGGTTTGGTACATATGGAGACCCAGTACTTC. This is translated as CASGLVHMETQYF.